These 19 T cell receptor beta chains came from one sample sequenced in a study of cytomegalovirus exposure and HLA in healthy donors. A multiplex PCR was run with 60 Vbeta primers and 13 Jbeta primers. The table came from immunoSEQ multiplex PCR; TCRdb's copy has only in-frame clones and leaves some out. Counted here are about 130,000 clones, 70% to 85% occurring once; the ten biggest clones make up 2.5% to 3.5%. Sequenced input: PBMCs. These receptors were obtained from a woman aged 18-29 years in good health and CMV-seropositive.

This chain joins TRBV6-6 and TRBJ2-5; TRBD2 is a possible D gene (5 bases). Germline CDR1 and CDR2: MNHNY and SVGAGI (reference sequence). The V and J ends lost 7 bases and 5 bases respectively, with 11 bases between them. The CDR3 is made up of 12 amino acids. CDR3 in amino acids: CASTPGGETQYF. The DNA for the CDR3 is TGTGCCAGCACCCCTGGAGGTGAGACCCAGTACTTC.

The rearrangement uses TRBV2 and TRBJ1-5; D may be TRBD1 (5 bases). The length of the CDR3 is 14 residues. From germline, CDR1 is SNHLY and CDR2 FYNNEI. The ends were cut back, 4 bases at V and 7 bases at J, with 14 bases in the middle. CDR3 amino acids: CASSAEDSGQPQHF. Written as DNA, the CDR3 is TGTGCCAGCAGTGCAGAAGACAGTGGCCAGCCCCAGCATTTT.

In DNA, the CDR3 is TGTGCCAGCAGCGGTGGGACAGGGCTATGGGAGACCCAGTACTTC. This sequence encodes CASSGGTGLWETQYF. V usage is TRBV7-9 and J usage is TRBJ2-5, with TRBD1 matching 9 bases. This CDR3 has 15 amino acids. Trimming at V came to 5 bases and at J to 5 bases, leaving 9 bases not matched to a gene. Germline CDR1 and CDR2: SEHNR and FQNEAQ (reference sequence).

The chain links TRBV5-4 to TRBJ2-2, with TRBD1 matching 12 bases. The CDR3 is made up of 17 amino acids. Looked up from germline, CDR1 is SGHNT and CDR2 is YYREEE (reference sequence). The V segment lost 3 bases and the J segment 6 bases; nucleotides outside the gene matches: 9. The CDR3 loop reads CASSSPGQGAGAGELFF. The CDR3 nucleotides are TGTGCCAGCAGCTCGCCGGGACAGGGGGCTGGGGCCGGGGAGCTGTTTTTT. Filled out from reference TRBV5-4 and TRBJ2-2, the complete variable domain reads ETGVTQSPTHLIKTRGQQVTLRCSSQSGHNTVSWYQQALGQGPQFIFQYYREEENGRGNFPPRFSGLQFPNYSSELNVNALELDDSALYLCASSSPGQGAGAGELFFGEGSRLTVL.

CDR3 nucleotides: TGTGCCAGCAGCCCCACCGGGGAGGGTAAGAACTACACCTTC. It translates to CASSPTGEGKNYTF. This sequence joins TRBV7-9 and TRBJ1-2; no definite D call. CDR3 length: 14 residues. Germline V lookup: CDR1 SEHNR, CDR2 FQNEAQ (reference sequence). Between the trimmed V and J ends, which lost 5 bases and 10 bases, there was a span of 20 bases.

This sequence joins TRBV6-5 and TRBJ2-5; 11 bases align to TRBD2. Germline trimming cut 5 bases from V and 1 base from J; bases unmatched to any gene: 3. The CDR3 extends over 15 amino acids. The V gene's germline CDR1 is MNHEY and CDR2 SVGAGI. The CDR3: CASSGGTSGQETQYF. CDR3 coding DNA: TGTGCCAGCAGTGGGGGGACTAGCGGCCAAGAGACCCAGTACTTC.

The chain couples TRBV5-1 to TRBJ2-3, with 7 bases aligning to TRBD2. The germline gives CDR1 SGHRS, CDR2 YFSETQ. The CDR3 totals 15 residues. V shed 2 bases, J shed 2 bases, and the junction held 5 bases outside the gene matches. The CDR3 region is CASSFEGLDTDTQYF. CDR3 nucleotide sequence: TGCGCCAGCAGCTTCGAAGGACTAGACACAGATACGCAGTATTTT.

In the case of this clone: Its ends do not fully match the called genes, so a read error is possible. The rearrangement links TRBV25-1 to TRBJ2-7, with a tentative D call TRBD1 (5 bases). Looked up from germline, CDR1 is MGHDK and CDR2 is SYGVNS. The CDR3 totals 13 residues. CDR3 DNA: TGTGCCAGCGGTGAAAGGGGCCCCAACGAGCAGTACTTC. This translates into CASGERGPNEQYF.

The J gene is TRBJ2-4, the V gene TRBV7-9; D perhaps matches TRBD1 (6 bases). This CDR3 is built from 13 residues. V dropped 5 bases and J dropped 6 bases, with 11 bases sitting between them. Germline V gene sequence: CDR1 SEHNR, CDR2 FQNEAQ (reference sequence). For the CDR3, the DNA is TGTGCCAGCAGCCCTACAGGGACAAACATTCAGTACTTC. Its protein product is CASSPTGTNIQYF. The full variable domain, with the rest looked up from reference TRBV7-9 and TRBJ2-4, is DTGVSQNPRHKITKRGQNVTFRCDPISEHNRLYWYRQTLGQGPEFLTYFQNEAQLEKSRLLSDRFSAERPKGSFSTLEIQRTEQGDSAMYLCASSPTGTNIQYFGAGTRLSVL.

The table lists this clone with a few counts. This chain's CDR3 is CASISQGAGELFF. The CDR3 nucleotides read TGTGCCAGCATCTCCCAGGGGGCTGGGGAGCTGTTTTTT. This chain links TRBV5-4 with TRBJ2-2; TRBD1 aligns across 8 bases. J was trimmed by 8 bases and V by 6 bases; bases with no gene match: 6. The V gene's germline CDR1 is SGHNT and CDR2 YYREEE (reference sequence). The CDR3 sequence is 13 residues long.

The chain is built from TRBV7-9 and TRBJ2-3; 7 positions match TRBD1. The germline V gene has CDR1 SEHNR and CDR2 FQNEAQ (reference sequence). The CDR3 covers 15 residues. Germline trimming cut 5 bases from V and 4 bases from J; bases unmatched to any gene: 9. CDR3 residues: CASSRRAGTADTQYF. The CDR3 coding sequence is TGTGCCAGCAGCCGACGAGCAGGGACAGCAGATACGCAGTATTTT. The whole variable domain, filled in from reference TRBV7-9 and TRBJ2-3, reads DTGVSQNPRHKITKRGQNVTFRCDPISEHNRLYWYRQTLGQGPEFLTYFQNEAQLEKSRLLSDRFSAERPKGSFSTLEIQRTEQGDSAMYLCASSRRAGTADTQYFGPGTRLTVL.

This clone was picked up one time. This chain uses TRBV5-1 with TRBJ2-3; 13 nucleotides match TRBD2. Germline values: CDR1 SGHRS, CDR2 YFSETQ. J was trimmed by 3 bases and V by 4 bases; bases with no gene match: 11. CDR3 length equals 18 residues. The CDR3 DNA sequence: TGCGCCAGCAGCCAAGGACTAGCGGGGGTAGGCGGGACAGATACGCAGTATTTT. Amino acids: CASSQGLAGVGGTDTQYF.

The V and J genes are TRBV5-4 and TRBJ2-5; no definite D call. The CDR3 is 12 amino acids. Germline CDR1 SGHNT, CDR2 YYREEE (reference sequence). V lost 4 bases to trimming and J lost 5 bases, with 9 bases between them. The CDR3 DNA is TGTGCCAGCAGCCAGGATTATGAGACCCAGTACTTC. It encodes CASSQDYETQYF. Full variable domain (missing parts from reference TRBV5-4 and TRBJ2-5): ETGVTQSPTHLIKTRGQQVTLRCSSQSGHNTVSWYQQALGQGPQFIFQYYREEENGRGNFPPRFSGLQFPNYSSELNVNALELDDSALYLCASSQDYETQYFGPGTRLLVL.

This chain connects TRBV4-1 to TRBJ2-6, with a tentative D call TRBD2 (7 bases). V shed 1 base and J shed 0 bases, with 13 bases lying between them. Germline CDR1 and CDR2: MGHRA and YSYEKL. The CDR3 runs 18 residues. CDR3 coding DNA: TGCGCCAGCAGCCAAGGGGGTAGGGGGGGCTCTGGGGCCAACGTCCTGACTTTC. It translates to CASSQGGRGGSGANVLTF.

DNA for the CDR3: TGTGCCAGCAGCAGGACTAGCGGATCAGATACGCAGTATTTT. Its protein product is CASSRTSGSDTQYF. This chain links TRBV7-2 with TRBJ2-3, with 10 bases that match TRBD2. The CDR3 extends over 14 amino acids. Germline loops: CDR1 SGHTA, CDR2 FQGNSA. Trimming cost V 5 bases and J 4 bases; bases outside gene matches: 3.

The rearrangement uses TRBV11-3 and TRBJ2-1; no definite D call. This CDR3 has 12 amino acids. Germline-derived CDR1 and CDR2 are SGHNT and YENEEA. With 5 bases removed from V and 6 bases from J, the gap between germline ends came to 8 bases. The CDR3 is CASSRGPNEQFF. The CDR3 DNA reads as TGTGCCAGCAGCCGAGGCCCCAATGAGCAGTTCTTC.

The chain joins TRBV7-7 to TRBJ2-3; 7 bases are shared with TRBD2. The CDR3 has 15 residues. Germline V lookup: CDR1 SSHAT, CDR2 FNYEAQ (reference sequence). The trim removed 1 base at V and 2 bases at J, leaving 3 bases unmatched. Here the CDR3 DNA reads TGTGCCAGCAGCTTAGGACTAGCTTTCACAGATACGCAGTATTTT. It codes for CASSLGLAFTDTQYF.

This chain joins TRBV9 and TRBJ1-5, with 7 nucleotides matching TRBD1. Germline V gene sequence: CDR1 SGDLS, CDR2 YYNGEE. V was clipped by 5 bases and J by 3 bases; unmatched bases: 5. The CDR3 has 14 residues. The CDR3 is CASSRGQINQPQHF. The CDR3 DNA sequence: TGTGCCAGCAGTCGGGGACAGATCAATCAGCCCCAGCATTTT.

This chain joins TRBV7-9 and TRBJ2-1; a weak D match, TRBD2 (6 bases). V was cut by 0 bases and J by 3 bases, with 9 bases left in between. Germline V CDR1 and CDR2: SEHNR, FQNEAQ (reference sequence). The CDR3 has 15 residues. As DNA, the CDR3 is TGTGCCAGCAGCTTAGCTGGCGGGGTCTACAATGAGCAGTTCTTC. This translates into CASSLAGGVYNEQFF.